This entry concerns a single T cell receptor (beta chain). Its antigen is not yet known. Qualities for individual bases were not recorded, and no much larger clone is one base off. Library preparation used the immunoSEQ multiplex PCR assay. Imported from immuneACCESS, the table was reduced by TCRdb to in-frame sequences with V and J called. These copies leave out some clones; in studies compared against another copy, an unresolved V gene accounts for under half, and the cause of the remainder is not known. The sample table shows fewer than 90,000 clones, and approximately 92% are seen once. The ten biggest clones cover approximately 1% of the sample. V is pruned by 3 bases and J by 4 bases, leaving 10 bases of the junction without a gene match. The CDR3, cysteine through phenylalanine, is 15 amino acids long. The CDR3 DNA has 45 bases and is translated from base 1. CDR1 and CDR2 are drawn from the germline V gene: SGHRS, YFSETQ.

This sample stems from a study of T cell changes during pregnancy in multiple sclerosis (dated 2019 in TCRdb). As for the study more broadly: The study examined how the T cell repertoire changed over the course of pregnancy in women with multiple sclerosis.

The sequence was obtained from a female donor with multiple sclerosis, enrolled in a pregnancy study. Material: peripheral blood, obtained in the first trimester of pregnancy. This chain is built from TRBV5-1 and TRBJ2-7; 7 central bases correspond to TRBD1. The bases read TGCGCCAGCAGCTCCTCTCCGGGACAGATTTACGAGCAGTACTTC. This gives the protein CASSSSPGQIYEQYF.